This T cell receptor beta chain was sequenced during a study of cytomegalovirus exposure and HLA in healthy donors. Study results and limitations: Sequencing likely produced, as an artifact, a cluster of highly shared sequence variants. In an earlier analysis, about 87% or about 30%: the productive usage of most TCR beta V segments.

The PCR used 60 Vbeta and 13 Jbeta primers. TCRdb keeps only in-frame clones here, not all; method: immunoSEQ multiplex PCR. Of about 190,000 clones listed, around 87% are singletons. Germline V gene lookup returns CDR1 LNHDA and CDR2 SQIVND (reference sequence). The CDR3 consists of 14 residues. The germline V and J ends were trimmed by 7 bases and 0 bases, with 10 bases remaining between them. About this clone itself: The antigen is unknown.

All donors participated as healthy donors of bone marrow. V gene TRBV19 combines with J gene TRBJ1-5; the D gene is possibly TRBD1 (5 bases). The receptor was derived from a man aged 30-40 years in good health and CMV-seronegative. Material: PBMCs. This CDR3 reads CASTSQGSNQPQHF. CDR3 bases: TGTGCCAGTACCAGTCAGGGTAGCAATCAGCCCCAGCATTTT.